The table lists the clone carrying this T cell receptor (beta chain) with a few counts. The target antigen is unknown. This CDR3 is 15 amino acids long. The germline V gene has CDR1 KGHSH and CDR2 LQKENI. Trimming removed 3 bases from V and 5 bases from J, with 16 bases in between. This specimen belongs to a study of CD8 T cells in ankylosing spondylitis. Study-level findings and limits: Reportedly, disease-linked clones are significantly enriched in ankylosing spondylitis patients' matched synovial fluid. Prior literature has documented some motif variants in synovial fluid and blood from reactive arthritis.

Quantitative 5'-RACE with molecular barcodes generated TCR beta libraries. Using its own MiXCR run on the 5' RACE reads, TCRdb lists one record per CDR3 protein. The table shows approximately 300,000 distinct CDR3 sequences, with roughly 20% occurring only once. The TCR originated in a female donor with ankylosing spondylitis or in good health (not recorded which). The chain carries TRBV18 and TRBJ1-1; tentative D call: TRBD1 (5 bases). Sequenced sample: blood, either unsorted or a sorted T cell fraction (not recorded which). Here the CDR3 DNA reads TGTGCCAGCTCACCTCGGGGGGAGGGGTGGACTGAAGCTTTCTTT. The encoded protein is CASSPRGEGWTEAFF.